These 20 T cell receptor beta chains originate from one sample sequenced in a study of blood T cells in healthy people across ages. Combining a sample-barcoded 5' primer with a J-beta primer mix, a second PCR ran for about 7 to 11 cycles. TCRdb itself ran the 5' RACE reads through MiXCR, one entry per CDR3 protein. The data show 800,000 to 950,000 distinct CDR3 sequences, with 25% to 35% seen just once and around 9.6% held by the top ten. The sample was also linked to a second study, of T cells of mothers and their children.

The source material was blood. The receptors come from a woman in her thirties or forties in good health.

Points on this clonotype: A much larger clone lies one base from this, so it may be a read error. The J gene is TRBJ2-7, the V gene TRBV5-1, with D perhaps matching TRBD1 or TRBD2 (5 bases each). V lost 4 bases to trimming and J lost 9 bases, with 20 bases between them. The CDR3 has 14 residues. Per the germline V gene, CDR1 is SGHRS and CDR2 is YFSETQ. The CDR3 region is CASSLNGEGDVQYF. Written as DNA, the CDR3 is TGCGCCAGCAGCCTCAACGGCGAAGGGGACGTGCAGTACTTC.

A remark on this clonotype: Compared with germline, one end of the junction differs, possibly owing to a read error. The V gene is TRBV20-1, the J gene TRBJ2-7; D is uncertain. Looked up from germline, CDR1 is DFQATT and CDR2 is SNEGSKA (reference sequence). This CDR3 has 15 amino acids. CDR3: CSAGDLTRSPYEQYF. CDR3 bases: TGCAGTGCTGGAGATTTAACTCGCTCTCCTTACGAGCAGTACTTC.

The CDR3 loop reads CSARGEDWISTDTQYF. The CDR3 DNA sequence: TGCAGTGCTAGAGGAGAAGACTGGATAAGCACAGATACGCAGTATTTT. The V and J genes are TRBV20-1 and TRBJ2-3, with D unresolved. Germline assignment: CDR1 DFQATT and CDR2 SNEGSKA (reference sequence). CDR3 length equals 16 residues. The V end lost 1 base, the J end lost 0 bases, and 14 bases lay between the germline ends.

This clonotype was observed a few times. The chain links TRBV6-5 to TRBJ1-1; D not resolved. V was shortened by 0 bases and J by 9 bases, with 14 bases between the two germline ends. The CDR3 spans 14 residues. Germline CDR1 MNHEY, CDR2 SVGAGI. The CDR3 coding sequence is TGTGCCAGCAGTTACTCGAGGAGAATCGGACAAGCTTTCTTT. Protein product: CASSYSRRIGQAFF.

This clonotype has at least ten counts. This chain joins TRBV20-1 and TRBJ2-2; tentatively, D is TRBD2 (5 bases). Trimming cost V 6 bases and J 0 bases, with 14 bases left between them. Per the germline V gene, CDR1 is DFQATT and CDR2 is SNEGSKA (reference sequence). The CDR3 spans 15 residues. Here the CDR3 reads CSAPHGNANTGELFF. For the CDR3, the DNA is TGCAGTGCCCCTCACGGGAACGCGAACACCGGGGAGCTGTTTTTT.

This chain links TRBV24-1 with TRBJ1-5, with unresolved D. CDR1 is KGHDR and CDR2 is SFDVKD in the germline V gene. V lost 8 bases and J 4 bases, leaving 8 bases between the germline ends. This CDR3 has 12 amino acids. Here the CDR3 DNA reads TGTGCCACCAATGACGGGAATCAGCCCCAGCATTTT. Its protein is CATNDGNQPQHF.

This clonotype was recorded many times. The V call is TRBV2, the J call TRBJ2-7; D gene ambiguous. Trimming stripped 7 bases from V and 3 bases from J, with 16 bases between. There are 14 residues in the CDR3. Germline lookup yields CDR1 SNHLY and CDR2 FYNNEI. This chain's CDR3 is CASTMTTQSYEQYF. Here the CDR3 DNA reads TGTGCCAGCACGATGACCACCCAGAGCTACGAGCAGTACTTC.

This chain links TRBV12-3 or TRBV12-4 with TRBJ1-1; 9 nucleotides agree with TRBD1. The CDR3 length is 13 residues. The ends lost 5 bases at V and 7 bases at J; junction bases unmatched: 5. In DNA form, the CDR3 reads TGTGCCAGCAGTATGCGACAGGGGGGTGAAGCTTTCTTT. Amino acids: CASSMRQGGEAFF.

This clonotype has only a few counts. V usage is TRBV6-5 and J usage is TRBJ1-2, with D maybe TRBD1 (6 bases). The CDR3 has 12 residues. The germline V gene has CDR1 MNHEY and CDR2 SVGAGI. The ends were cut back, 5 bases at V and 8 bases at J, with 12 bases in the middle. The CDR3: CASSRGQRGYTF. The CDR3, as DNA: TGTGCCAGCAGTAGGGGACAACGGGGCTACACCTTC.

This chain joins TRBV12-3 or TRBV12-4 and TRBJ2-4, with 12 nucleotides matching TRBD2. Losses at the gene ends were 6 bases for V and 1 base for J; bases not matched to a gene: 7. This CDR3 contains 17 residues. The CDR3 region has the DNA TGTGCCAGCAGCCGCAGACTAGCGGGGGCGGCCAAAAACATTCAGTACTTC. Its translation: CASSRRLAGAAKNIQYF.

Ten or more counts support this clonotype. The chain employs TRBV13 and TRBJ2-7; 8 bases align to TRBD1. The CDR3 consists of 18 residues. V lost 0 bases, J lost 0 bases, and 10 bases stayed unmatched. The germline CDR1 and CDR2 sequences are PRHDT and FYEKMQ (reference sequence). CDR3 DNA: TGTGCCAGCAGCTTAGGCGGGACAGGTTTTCCTAGCTCCTACGAGCAGTACTTC. It encodes CASSLGGTGFPSSYEQYF.

CDR3 region: CSARAPSADTQYF. CDR3 DNA: TGCAGTGCTAGAGCCCCAAGTGCGGATACGCAGTATTTT. The chain employs TRBV20-1 and TRBJ2-3; no clear D gene. The CDR3 length is 13 residues. The V and J ends lost 1 base and 6 bases respectively, with 11 bases between them. Looked up from germline, CDR1 is DFQATT and CDR2 is SNEGSKA (reference sequence).

The CDR3, as DNA: TGTACCAGCAGCACTATTAGGACAGGGATTATGAACACTGAAGCTTTCTTT. This gives the protein CTSSTIRTGIMNTEAFF. V gene TRBV7-2 combines with J gene TRBJ1-1; 8 nucleotides line up with TRBD1. The CDR3 has 17 residues. Looked up from germline, CDR1 is SGHTA and CDR2 is FQGNSA. After removal of 5 bases from V and 0 bases from J, the junction contained 11 bases not matched to a gene. Filled out from reference TRBV7-2 and TRBJ1-1, the complete variable domain reads GAGVSQSPSNKVTEKGKDVELRCDPISGHTALYWYRQSLGQGLEFLIYFQGNSAPDKSGLPSDRFSAERTGGSVSTLTIQRTQQEDSAVYLCTSSTIRTGIMNTEAFFGQGTRLTVV.

This clonotype showed up just once. The gene calls are TRBV7-9 and TRBJ2-2; 7 nucleotides align to TRBD1. The V gene end was trimmed by 5 bases and the J gene end by 2 bases; junction bases not matched to a gene: 5. The germline gives CDR1 SEHNR, CDR2 FQNEAQ (reference sequence). The CDR3 loop spans 15 amino acids. The CDR3 reads CASSATGYNTGELFF. The CDR3 DNA follows: TGTGCCAGCAGCGCGACAGGGTACAACACCGGGGAGCTGTTTTTT.

This clonotype was seen more than once but under ten times. This chain uses TRBV5-1 with TRBJ1-2; TRBD1 aligns across 9 bases. Germline CDR1 and CDR2: SGHRS and YFSETQ. The CDR3 extends over 17 amino acids. Unmatched junction bases numbered 10, after V lost 3 bases and J lost 1 base. The CDR3 DNA sequence: TGCGCCAGCAGCTCCCGGACAGGGGTTGGGGTTAACTATGGCTACACCTTC. Translation: CASSSRTGVGVNYGYTF.

The chain has TRBV5-1 and TRBJ2-2, with 7 bases matching TRBD1. Germline values: CDR1 SGHRS, CDR2 YFSETQ. This CDR3 comprises 15 residues. Trimming cost V 3 bases and J 5 bases; bases outside gene matches: 7. CDR3 DNA sequence: TGCGCCAGCAGCTGGACAGGTACAGGGACCGGGGAGCTGTTTTTT. Its translation: CASSWTGTGTGELFF.

This clonotype has a count of ten or more. The gene calls are TRBV5-1 and TRBJ2-7; 10 nucleotides align to TRBD1. The V gene's germline CDR1 is SGHRS and CDR2 YFSETQ. This CDR3 has 14 amino acids. With 3 bases clipped from V and 5 bases from J, the junction kept 5 bases outside the gene matches. The CDR3 loop reads CASSWTGGVNEQYF. CDR3 in DNA: TGCGCCAGCAGCTGGACAGGGGGAGTCAACGAGCAGTACTTC.

In DNA form, the CDR3 reads TGCAGTGCCAAGACCCCCAGCGGAAACCAAGAGACCCAGTACTTC. Translation: CSAKTPSGNQETQYF. The V gene is TRBV20-1, the J gene TRBJ2-5; TRBD2 might be the D (5 bases). There are 15 residues in the CDR3. Trimming cost V 6 bases and J 0 bases, with 17 bases left between them. CDR1 is DFQATT and CDR2 is SNEGSKA in the germline V gene (reference sequence).

There are a few counts of this clonotype. The chain recombines TRBV6-5 with TRBJ1-1; TRBD1 is a possible D gene (5 bases). The germline V gene encodes CDR1 MNHEY and CDR2 SVGAGI. The germline V and J ends were trimmed by 4 bases and 3 bases, with 9 bases remaining between them. The CDR3 totals 13 residues. DNA of the CDR3: TGTGCCAGCAGTTTCGGGGGTTACACTGAAGCTTTCTTT. Amino acid sequence: CASSFGGYTEAFF.

Of note for this clonotype: Since a much larger clone is just one base distant, this may be a read error. The chain couples TRBV7-2 to TRBJ2-7; a weak D match, TRBD1 (5 bases). The V gene's germline CDR1 is SGHTA and CDR2 FQGNSA. Trimming removed 6 bases from V and 3 bases from J, with 12 bases in between. The CDR3 consists of 13 residues. The CDR3 here is CASRVDRRYEQYF. The CDR3 DNA is TGTGCCAGCAGGGTAGACAGACGCTACGAGCAGTACTTC.